The 18 T cell receptor beta chains below all came from one sample that was sequenced in a study of T cell responses to AZD1222 COVID-19 vaccine. Method: immunoSEQ multiplex PCR; TCRdb's copy keeps in-frame clones and lacks some. The data hold under 150,000 clones, with around 90% observed a single time. The input for sequencing was peripheral blood, taken on day 0 of AZD1222 vaccination. The origin of the receptors is an adult in good health.

The chain employs TRBV3-1 (or the pseudogene TRBV3-2) and TRBJ2-1, with 9 bases identical to TRBD2. Germline V gives CDR1 LGHDT, CDR2 YNNKEL (reference sequence). J lost 4 bases, V lost 1 base, and 5 bases had no gene match. This CDR3 is built from 16 residues. The CDR3 sequence: CASSQVVTSGYNEQFF. CDR3 coding DNA: TGTGCCAGCAGCCAAGTAGTGACTAGCGGTTACAATGAGCAGTTCTTC.

The V and J genes are TRBV11-2 and TRBJ1-2; D not certain. In germline, CDR1 is SGHAT, CDR2 FQNNGV. The length of the CDR3 is 13 residues. Between the trimmed V and J ends, which lost 8 bases and 5 bases, there was a span of 15 bases. CDR3 nucleotide sequence: TGTGCCAGCCGGCGGGGAGCGGAATATGGCTACACCTTC. It translates to CASRRGAEYGYTF.

The V call is TRBV27, the J call TRBJ1-6; the D gene is possibly TRBD1 (5 bases). Between the trimmed V and J ends, which lost 7 bases and 10 bases, there was a span of 20 bases. This CDR3 region has 15 residues. Germline V gives CDR1 MNHEY, CDR2 SMNVEV (reference sequence). Here the CDR3 DNA reads TGTGCCAGCAACTTAGCCGGGACTCAGGGATCACCCCTCCACTTT. As protein: CASNLAGTQGSPLHF.

The chain joins TRBV7-2 to TRBJ2-3; 8 bases align to TRBD2. From germline, CDR1 is SGHTA and CDR2 FQGNSA. The CDR3 is made up of 15 amino acids. Unmatched junction bases numbered 3, after V lost 3 bases and J lost 1 base. CDR3 residues: CASSFSGRGTDTQYF. Here the CDR3 DNA reads TGTGCCAGCAGCTTCTCCGGGAGGGGCACAGATACGCAGTATTTT.

This chain uses TRBV24-1 with TRBJ2-1; the match to TRBD1 covers 9 bases. The CDR3 sequence is 16 residues long. The J segment lost 4 bases and the V segment lost 4 bases, leaving 7 bases of the junction unmatched. The germline V gene encodes CDR1 KGHDR and CDR2 SFDVKD. CDR3: CATSDIGQGLYNEQFF. DNA for the CDR3: TGTGCCACCAGTGACATTGGACAGGGGCTATACAATGAGCAGTTCTTC.

This chain uses TRBV29-1 with TRBJ2-6; no reliable D call. The CDR3 loop spans 13 amino acids. Germline-derived CDR1 and CDR2 are SQVTM and ANQGSEA. Trimming shortened V by 4 bases and J by 4 bases, and 8 bases separated the two germline ends. Here the CDR3 reads CSVAGVGANVLTF. The CDR3 DNA reads TGCAGCGTTGCAGGTGTCGGGGCCAACGTCCTGACTTTC.

The chain carries TRBV20-1 and TRBJ2-3, with D perhaps matching TRBD1 (6 bases). With 4 bases removed from V and 6 bases from J, the gap between germline ends came to 8 bases. CDR1 DFQATT and CDR2 SNEGSKA come from the germline V gene (reference sequence). This CDR3 region has 11 residues. The CDR3 here is CSANREDTQYF. DNA for the CDR3: TGCAGTGCTAACAGGGAGGATACGCAGTATTTT.

The J gene is TRBJ2-4, the V gene TRBV28; maybe TRBD2 (6 bases). The CDR3 is 15 amino acids. V shed 6 bases and J shed 0 bases, with 12 bases lying between them. Germline loops: CDR1 MDHEN, CDR2 SYDVKM. CDR3 protein: CASSLGGLAKNIQYF. CDR3 DNA sequence: TGTGCCAGCAGCCTCGGAGGGTTAGCCAAAAACATTCAGTACTTC.

The gene calls are TRBV18 and TRBJ2-7; D not resolved. Germline CDR1 KGHSH, CDR2 LQKENI. V was clipped by 8 bases and J by 3 bases, with 23 bases between them. The CDR3 is made up of 16 amino acids. CDR3 loop: CASATLRDASNYEQYF. For the CDR3, the DNA is TGTGCCAGCGCCACTCTTCGAGACGCTTCAAACTACGAGCAGTACTTC.

The genes are TRBV5-4 and TRBJ2-7; 11 nucleotides line up with TRBD2. This CDR3 is 15 amino acids long. Germline V CDR1 and CDR2: SGHNT, YYREEE (reference sequence). Trimming took 1 base from V and 2 from J; bases not matched to a gene: 2. CDR3 nucleotide sequence: TGTGCCAGCAGCTTGCTAGCGGGAGGCGCCTACGAGCAGTACTTC. Its translation: CASSLLAGGAYEQYF. Full variable domain (missing parts from reference TRBV5-4 and TRBJ2-7): ETGVTQSPTHLIKTRGQQVTLRCSSQSGHNTVSWYQQALGQGPQFIFQYYREEENGRGNFPPRFSGLQFPNYSSELNVNALELDDSALYLCASSLLAGGAYEQYFGPGTRLTVT.

V is TRBV7-8 and J is TRBJ1-6, with 8 bases aligning to TRBD1. Germline CDR1 is SGHVS and CDR2 is FQNEAQ. V lost 1 base to trimming and J lost 7 bases; unmatched junction nucleotides: 3. The CDR3 covers 15 residues. Here the CDR3 DNA reads TGTGCCAGCAGCTTAGGGACAGGGAGAAATTCACCCCTCCACTTT. Protein product: CASSLGTGRNSPLHF.

The V and J genes are TRBV6-5 and TRBJ2-1, with D possibly matching TRBD1 (5 bases). Germline CDR1 reads MNHEY; CDR2 reads SVGAGI. The CDR3 spans 14 residues. Trimming took off 10 bases at V and 4 bases at J, with 17 bases between the two ends. The CDR3 protein is CATLLGHQYNEQFF. The CDR3 DNA is TGTGCCACCCTCCTGGGGCATCAGTACAATGAGCAGTTCTTC.

CDR3 residues: CASSDPQRGDTEAFF. DNA of the CDR3: TGTGCCAGCAGTGACCCGCAGCGGGGGGACACTGAAGCTTTCTTT. The V call is TRBV25-1, the J call TRBJ1-1; a possible D gene is TRBD1 (5 bases). The CDR3 extends over 15 amino acids. Germline assignment: CDR1 MGHDK and CDR2 SYGVNS. Trimming pared 3 bases from V and 3 bases from J, leaving 14 bases between.

CDR3 protein: CASSFGADTGELFF. As DNA, the CDR3 is TGCGCCAGCAGTTTTGGGGCCGACACCGGGGAGCTGTTTTTT. The J gene is TRBJ2-2, the V gene TRBV4-1; possibly TRBD1 for D (5 bases). The CDR3 length is 14 residues. V lost 6 bases to trimming and J lost 3 bases, with 11 bases between them. Germline V lookup: CDR1 MGHRA, CDR2 YSYEKL.

Written as DNA, the CDR3 is TGTGCCAGCAGCCCTAGACGGGCCAACACTGAAGCTTTCTTT. Amino acids: CASSPRRANTEAFF. The chain is built from TRBV7-2 and TRBJ1-1; D gene ambiguous. The CDR3 is 14 residues long. Deletions cut 5 bases from V and 2 bases from J, with 12 bases between. Germline V gene lookup returns CDR1 SGHTA and CDR2 FQGNSA.

This clone showed up just a few times. The chain is built from TRBV9 and TRBJ2-5, with 7 nucleotides matching TRBD2. This CDR3 contains 16 residues. The V gene end was trimmed by 0 bases and the J gene end by 1 base; junction bases not matched to a gene: 6. Germline V CDR1 and CDR2: SGDLS, YYNGEE. The CDR3 sequence is CASSVGVGTTQETQYF. DNA of the CDR3: TGTGCCAGCAGCGTAGGGGTGGGGACTACCCAAGAGACCCAGTACTTC.

The gene calls are TRBV21-1 and TRBJ1-6. TRBV21-1 is assigned pseudogene status. This CDR3 has 12 amino acids. The CDR3 spells CASSKVVEGPHF. The DNA for the CDR3 is TGTGCCAGCAGCAAGGTTGTGGAGGGACCCCACTTT.

CDR3 bases: TGTGCCAGCAGCTTAGGGGGTCGGGAGCTGTTTTTT. This encodes CASSLGGRELFF. The chain has TRBV7-2 and TRBJ2-2; unclear D gene. CDR1 and CDR2 from the germline V gene are SGHTA and FQGNSA. Deletions cut 1 base from V and 9 bases from J, with 6 bases between. The CDR3 runs 12 residues.